These T cell receptor beta chains were read from a single sample in a study of shared clonotypes between healthy human individuals. The assay was immunoSEQ multiplex PCR, and TCRdb's table has in-frame clones only and misses some. The sample carries approximately 2.4 million clones, under 97% recorded once. The sequenced material came from naive CD4+ T cells sorted from blood. The receptors derive from a young man in good health. The CDR3 runs from the conserved cysteine through the conserved F or W. The order of the fields is V gene, J gene, clone size, D gene, CDR3 protein, CDR3 DNA. D genes are given only for firm matches. A row's size may be missing; if present it is once, few, many or a size class.

v_gene: TRBV5-1; j_gene: TRBJ1-4; abundance: -; d_gene: -; CDR3aa: CASSLEGSPTTNEKLFF; CDR3nt: TGCGCCAGCAGCTTGGAAGGATCCCCCACAACTAATGAAAAACTGTTTTTT
v_gene: TRBV7-3; j_gene: TRBJ1-1; abundance: -; d_gene: -; CDR3aa: CASSPDTSNTEAFF; CDR3nt: TGTGCCAGCAGCCCGGACACCTCGAACACTGAAGCTTTCTTT
v_gene: TRBV18; j_gene: TRBJ1-1; abundance: once; d_gene: -; CDR3aa: CASSPQEAAEAFF; CDR3nt: TGTGCCAGCTCACCACAAGAGGCAGCCGAAGCTTTCTTT
v_gene: TRBV6-5; j_gene: TRBJ2-6; abundance: -; d_gene: -; CDR3aa: CASSLHLSGANVLTF; CDR3nt: TGTGCCAGCAGTCTACACCTCTCTGGGGCCAACGTCCTGACTTTC
v_gene: TRBV19; j_gene: TRBJ1-5; abundance: -; d_gene: TRBD1; CDR3aa: CASRGAQGIQPQHF; CDR3nt: TGTGCCAGTAGGGGGGCACAGGGGATTCAGCCCCAGCATTTT
v_gene: TRBV9; j_gene: TRBJ1-5; abundance: once; d_gene: -; CDR3aa: CARSGHSWGNQPQHF; CDR3nt: TGTGCCAGGAGCGGTCACTCATGGGGCAATCAGCCCCAGCATTTT
v_gene: TRBV7-2; j_gene: TRBJ2-1; abundance: -; d_gene: -; CDR3aa: CASSQDPASYNEQFF; CDR3nt: TGTGCCAGCAGCCAGGACCCCGCCTCCTACAATGAGCAGTTCTTC
v_gene: TRBV18; j_gene: TRBJ2-7; abundance: -; d_gene: -; CDR3aa: CASSPDAGRTEQYF; CDR3nt: TGTGCCAGCTCACCAGATGCCGGACGCACCGAGCAGTACTTC
v_gene: TRBV5-1; j_gene: TRBJ2-1; abundance: -; d_gene: TRBD1; CDR3aa: CASGTGTGNINEQFF; CDR3nt: TGCGCCAGCGGTACCGGGACAGGGAATATCAATGAGCAGTTCTTC
v_gene: TRBV5-1; j_gene: TRBJ2-2; abundance: -; d_gene: -; CDR3aa: CASSYGHNTGELFF; CDR3nt: TGCGCCAGCAGCTATGGACATAACACCGGGGAGCTGTTTTTT
v_gene: TRBV2; j_gene: TRBJ1-2; abundance: -; d_gene: TRBD1; CDR3aa: CASRLQGLTNYGYTF; CDR3nt: TGTGCCAGCAGGTTACAGGGGCTGACGAACTATGGCTACACCTTC
v_gene: TRBV5-4; j_gene: TRBJ2-1; abundance: -; d_gene: -; CDR3aa: CASSLAVGGLSYNEQFF; CDR3nt: TGTGCCAGCAGCTTGGCCGTTGGGGGACTCTCCTACAATGAGCAGTTCTTC
v_gene: TRBV7-2; j_gene: TRBJ2-2; abundance: once; d_gene: -; CDR3aa: CASSLEAGFGGELFF; CDR3nt: TGTGCCAGCAGCTTAGAGGCGGGCTTTGGCGGGGAGCTGTTTTTT
v_gene: TRBV30; j_gene: TRBJ1-5; abundance: -; d_gene: TRBD1; CDR3aa: CAYRGKGDQPQHF; CDR3nt: TGTGCCTACAGGGGAAAGGGGGATCAGCCCCAGCATTTT
v_gene: TRBV29-1; j_gene: TRBJ2-2; abundance: once; d_gene: TRBD1; CDR3aa: CSVRTGDYTGELFF; CDR3nt: TGCAGCGTTCGGACAGGAGACTACACCGGGGAGCTGTTTTTT
v_gene: TRBV5-1; j_gene: TRBJ2-2; abundance: once; d_gene: -; CDR3aa: CASSEGDGELFF; CDR3nt: TGCGCCAGCAGCGAGGGTGACGGGGAGCTGTTTTTT
v_gene: TRBV30; j_gene: TRBJ1-1; abundance: -; d_gene: -; CDR3aa: CAWTPRGTEAFF; CDR3nt: TGTGCCTGGACGCCTAGGGGGACTGAAGCTTTCTTT
v_gene: TRBV4-3; j_gene: TRBJ2-6; abundance: -; d_gene: -; CDR3aa: CASSQDWRLSGANVLTF; CDR3nt: TGCGCCAGCAGCCAAGACTGGCGGCTCTCTGGGGCCAACGTCCTGACTTTC
v_gene: TRBV7-2; j_gene: TRBJ2-2; abundance: -; d_gene: -; CDR3aa: CASSFPNTGELFF; CDR3nt: TGTGCCAGCAGCTTTCCCAACACCGGGGAGCTGTTTTTT
v_gene: TRBV5-1; j_gene: TRBJ2-3; abundance: -; d_gene: -; CDR3aa: CASSSEGGYTDTQYF; CDR3nt: TGCGCCAGCAGCTCCGAAGGCGGTTACACAGATACGCAGTATTTT
v_gene: TRBV18; j_gene: TRBJ2-3; abundance: -; d_gene: TRBD2; CDR3aa: CASSPLSGGTDTQYF; CDR3nt: TGTGCCAGCTCCCCGTTATCGGGGGGGACAGATACGCAGTATTTT
v_gene: TRBV7-2; j_gene: TRBJ2-1; abundance: -; d_gene: -; CDR3aa: CASSLAMLGYNEQFF; CDR3nt: TGTGCCAGCAGCTTAGCGATGTTGGGGTACAATGAGCAGTTCTTC
v_gene: TRBV19; j_gene: TRBJ1-5; abundance: -; d_gene: TRBD1; CDR3aa: CASSIEGQGYDQPQHF; CDR3nt: TGTGCCAGTAGTATAGAGGGACAGGGATACGATCAGCCCCAGCATTTT
v_gene: TRBV30; j_gene: TRBJ1-1; abundance: -; d_gene: -; CDR3aa: CAWSWMGVVTEASF; CDR3nt: TGTGCCTGGAGTTGGATGGGGGTAGTGACTGAAGCTTCCTTT
v_gene: TRBV12-5; j_gene: TRBJ2-5; abundance: -; d_gene: -; CDR3aa: CASGLRRTGETQYF; CDR3nt: TGTGCTAGTGGTTTGAGGCGGACGGGGGAGACCCAGTACTTC
v_gene: TRBV11-2; j_gene: TRBJ2-7; abundance: -; d_gene: -; CDR3aa: CASSPATRTYEQYF; CDR3nt: TGTGCCAGCAGCCCAGCGACACGGACCTACGAGCAGTACTTC
v_gene: TRBV7-9; j_gene: TRBJ2-2; abundance: -; d_gene: TRBD2; CDR3aa: CASSLPTSGSVGELFF; CDR3nt: TGTGCCAGCAGCCTCCCGACTAGCGGGAGTGTCGGGGAGCTGTTTTTT
v_gene: TRBV7-9; j_gene: TRBJ1-6; abundance: -; d_gene: -; CDR3aa: CASSQGSSYNSPLHF; CDR3nt: TGTGCCAGCAGTCAGGGAAGCTCCTATAATTCACCCCTCCACTTT
v_gene: TRBV10-3; j_gene: TRBJ2-5; abundance: -; d_gene: -; CDR3aa: CAIRPPDRDTLYF; CDR3nt: TGTGCCATCAGACCACCCGACCGGGACACCCTCTACTTC
v_gene: TRBV2; j_gene: TRBJ2-7; abundance: -; d_gene: TRBD2; CDR3aa: CASSEGLAGTYEQYF; CDR3nt: TGTGCCAGCAGTGAGGGACTAGCGGGAACCTACGAGCAGTACTTC
v_gene: TRBV6-6; j_gene: TRBJ1-5; abundance: -; d_gene: -; CDR3aa: CASSYSGNSNQPQHF; CDR3nt: TGTGCCAGCAGTTACTCGGGTAACTCGAATCAGCCCCAGCATTTT
v_gene: TRBV6-4; j_gene: TRBJ2-4; abundance: -; d_gene: TRBD2; CDR3aa: CASSDETSGRAKNIQYF; CDR3nt: TGTGCCAGCAGTGACGAGACTAGCGGAAGAGCCAAAAACATTCAGTACTTC
v_gene: TRBV6-5; j_gene: TRBJ2-2; abundance: -; d_gene: TRBD2; CDR3aa: CASVGLAGPGELFF; CDR3nt: TGTGCCAGCGTGGGACTAGCGGGCCCCGGGGAGCTGTTTTTT
v_gene: TRBV14; j_gene: TRBJ2-7; abundance: -; d_gene: TRBD1; CDR3aa: CASSQDLLGPGGEQYF; CDR3nt: TGTGCCAGCAGCCAAGATCTTTTAGGCCCAGGGGGCGAGCAGTACTTC
v_gene: TRBV18; j_gene: TRBJ2-1; abundance: -; d_gene: -; CDR3aa: CASSSRGVYNEQFF; CDR3nt: TGTGCCAGCTCGTCAAGGGGAGTCTACAATGAGCAGTTCTTC
v_gene: TRBV11-2; j_gene: TRBJ1-2; abundance: -; d_gene: TRBD1; CDR3aa: CASSSGQGNYGYTF; CDR3nt: TGTGCCAGCAGCTCGGGACAGGGGAACTATGGCTACACCTTC
v_gene: TRBV6-5; j_gene: TRBJ2-7; abundance: once; d_gene: -; CDR3aa: CASSYKGGNVYEQYF; CDR3nt: TGTGCCAGCAGTTACAAAGGGGGGAACGTCTACGAGCAGTACTTC
v_gene: TRBV18; j_gene: TRBJ2-1; abundance: -; d_gene: -; CDR3aa: CASSPGGTRYNEQFF; CDR3nt: TGTGCCAGCTCACCTGGCGGGACTCGCTACAATGAGCAGTTCTTC
v_gene: TRBV30; j_gene: TRBJ1-1; abundance: -; d_gene: TRBD1; CDR3aa: CAWRGTGGFTEAFF; CDR3nt: TGTGCCTGGAGGGGGACAGGGGGCTTTACTGAAGCTTTCTTT
v_gene: TRBV30; j_gene: TRBJ2-5; abundance: once; d_gene: -; CDR3aa: CAWSVNTGQETQYF; CDR3nt: TGTGCCTGGAGTGTAAATACGGGACAAGAGACCCAGTACTTC
v_gene: TRBV5-1; j_gene: TRBJ1-4; abundance: once; d_gene: TRBD1; CDR3aa: CASSGTATNEKLFF; CDR3nt: TGCGCCAGCAGCGGGACAGCAACTAATGAAAAACTGTTTTTT
v_gene: TRBV5-1; j_gene: TRBJ2-3; abundance: -; d_gene: -; CDR3aa: CASSLSLDTQYF; CDR3nt: TGCGCCAGCAGCTTGAGTTTGGATACGCAGTATTTT